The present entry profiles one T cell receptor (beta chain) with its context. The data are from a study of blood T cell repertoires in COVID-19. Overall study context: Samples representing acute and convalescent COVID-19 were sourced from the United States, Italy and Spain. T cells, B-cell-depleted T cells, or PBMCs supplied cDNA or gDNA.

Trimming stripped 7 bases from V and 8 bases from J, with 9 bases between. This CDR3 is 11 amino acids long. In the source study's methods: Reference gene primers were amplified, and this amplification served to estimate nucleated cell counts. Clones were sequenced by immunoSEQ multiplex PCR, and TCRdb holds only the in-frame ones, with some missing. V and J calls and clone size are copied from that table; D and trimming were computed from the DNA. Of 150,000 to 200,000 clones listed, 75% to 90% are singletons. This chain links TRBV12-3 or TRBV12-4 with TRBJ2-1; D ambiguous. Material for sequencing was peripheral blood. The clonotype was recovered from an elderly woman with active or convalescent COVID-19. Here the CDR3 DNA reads TGTGCCAGCACCCTGAGAGATGAGCAGTTCTTC. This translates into CASTLRDEQFF.